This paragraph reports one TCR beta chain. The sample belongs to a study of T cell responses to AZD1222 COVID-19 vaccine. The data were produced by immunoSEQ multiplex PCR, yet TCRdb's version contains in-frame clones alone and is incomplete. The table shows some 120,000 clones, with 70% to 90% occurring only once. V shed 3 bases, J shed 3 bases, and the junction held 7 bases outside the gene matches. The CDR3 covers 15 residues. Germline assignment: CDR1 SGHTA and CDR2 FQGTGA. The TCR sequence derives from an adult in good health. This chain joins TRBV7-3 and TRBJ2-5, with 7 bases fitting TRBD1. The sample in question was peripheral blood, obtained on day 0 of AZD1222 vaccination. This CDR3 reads CASSLRPGTEETQYF. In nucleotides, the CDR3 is TGTGCCAGCAGCTTGCGACCCGGGACAGAAGAGACCCAGTACTTC. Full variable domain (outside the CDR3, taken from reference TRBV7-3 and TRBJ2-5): GAGVSQTPSNKVTEKGKYVELRCDPISGHTALYWYRQSLGQGPEFLIYFQGTGAADDSGLPNDRFFAVRPEGSVSTLKIQRTERGDSAVYLCASSLRPGTEETQYFGPGTRLLVL.